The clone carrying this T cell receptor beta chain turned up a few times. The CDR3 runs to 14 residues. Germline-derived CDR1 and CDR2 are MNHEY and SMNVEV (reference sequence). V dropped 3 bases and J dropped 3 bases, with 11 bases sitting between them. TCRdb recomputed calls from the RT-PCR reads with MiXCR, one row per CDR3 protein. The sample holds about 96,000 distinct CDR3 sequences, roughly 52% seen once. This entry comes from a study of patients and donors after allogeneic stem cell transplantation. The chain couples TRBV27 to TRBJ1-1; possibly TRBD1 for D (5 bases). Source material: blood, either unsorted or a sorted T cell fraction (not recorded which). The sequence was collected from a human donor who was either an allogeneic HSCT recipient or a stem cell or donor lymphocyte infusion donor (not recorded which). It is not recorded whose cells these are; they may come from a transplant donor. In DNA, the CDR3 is TGTGCCAGCAGTTTTTACGGGGGGGACACTGAAGCTTTCTTT. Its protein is CASSFYGGDTEAFF.